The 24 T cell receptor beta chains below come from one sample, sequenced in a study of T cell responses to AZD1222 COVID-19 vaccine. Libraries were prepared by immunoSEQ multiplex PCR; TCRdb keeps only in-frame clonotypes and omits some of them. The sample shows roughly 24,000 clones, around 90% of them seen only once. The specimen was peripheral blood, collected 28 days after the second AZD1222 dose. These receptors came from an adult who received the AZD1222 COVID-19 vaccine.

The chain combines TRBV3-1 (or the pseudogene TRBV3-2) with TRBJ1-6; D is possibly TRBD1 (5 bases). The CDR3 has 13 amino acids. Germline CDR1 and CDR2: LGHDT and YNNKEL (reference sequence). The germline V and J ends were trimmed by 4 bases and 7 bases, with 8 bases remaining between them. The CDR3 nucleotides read TGTGCCAGCAGCCCAGGGTACAATTCACCCCTCCACTTT. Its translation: CASSPGYNSPLHF.

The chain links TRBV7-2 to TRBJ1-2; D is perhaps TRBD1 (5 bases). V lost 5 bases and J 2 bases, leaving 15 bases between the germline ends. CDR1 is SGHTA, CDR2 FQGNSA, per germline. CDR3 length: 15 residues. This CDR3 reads CASSRTGLQNYGYTF. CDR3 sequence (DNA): TGTGCCAGCAGCCGGACGGGACTACAAAACTATGGCTACACCTTC.

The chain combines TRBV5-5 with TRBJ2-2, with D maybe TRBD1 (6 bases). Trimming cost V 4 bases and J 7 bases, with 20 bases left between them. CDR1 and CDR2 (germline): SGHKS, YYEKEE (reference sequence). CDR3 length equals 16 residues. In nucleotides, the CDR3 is TGTGCCAGCAGCGGCCAAGTCGGCAGGGGCGTCGGGGAGCTGTTTTTT. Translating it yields CASSGQVGRGVGELFF.

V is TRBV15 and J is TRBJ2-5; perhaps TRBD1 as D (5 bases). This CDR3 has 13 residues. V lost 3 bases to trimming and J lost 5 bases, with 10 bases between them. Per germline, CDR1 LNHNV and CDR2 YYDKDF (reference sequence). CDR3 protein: CATSRAGKETQYF. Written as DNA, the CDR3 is TGTGCCACCAGCAGGGCAGGGAAGGAGACCCAGTACTTC.

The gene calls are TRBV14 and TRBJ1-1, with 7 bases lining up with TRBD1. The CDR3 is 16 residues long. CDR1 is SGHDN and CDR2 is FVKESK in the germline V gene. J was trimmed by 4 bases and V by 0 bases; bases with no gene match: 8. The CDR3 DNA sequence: TGTGCCAGCAGCCAAGATTCACAGGGGTTAGTCACTGAAGCTTTCTTT. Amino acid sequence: CASSQDSQGLVTEAFF.

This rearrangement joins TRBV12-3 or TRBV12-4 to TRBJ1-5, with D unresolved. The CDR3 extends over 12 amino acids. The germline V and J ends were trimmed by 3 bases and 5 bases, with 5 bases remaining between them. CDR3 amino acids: CASSFGDQPQHF. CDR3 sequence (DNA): TGTGCCAGCAGTTTCGGGGATCAGCCCCAGCATTTT.

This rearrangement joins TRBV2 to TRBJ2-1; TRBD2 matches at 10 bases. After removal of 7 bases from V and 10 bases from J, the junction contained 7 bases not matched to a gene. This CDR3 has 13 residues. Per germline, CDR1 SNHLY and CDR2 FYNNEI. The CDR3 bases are TGTGCCAGCACCTTAGCGGGGGGACGGGAGCAGTTCTTC. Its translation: CASTLAGGREQFF.

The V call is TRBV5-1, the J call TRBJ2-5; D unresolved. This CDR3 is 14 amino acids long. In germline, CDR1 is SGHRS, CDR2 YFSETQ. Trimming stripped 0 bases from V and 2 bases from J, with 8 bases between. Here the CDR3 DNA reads TGCGCCAGCAGCTTGGCACCTATACAAGAGACCCAGTACTTC. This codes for CASSLAPIQETQYF.

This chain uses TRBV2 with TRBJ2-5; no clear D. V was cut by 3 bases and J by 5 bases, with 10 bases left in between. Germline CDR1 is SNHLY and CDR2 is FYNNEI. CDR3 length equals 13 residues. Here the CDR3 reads CASSESIWETQYF. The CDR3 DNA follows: TGTGCCAGCAGTGAGTCTATTTGGGAGACCCAGTACTTC.

The CDR3 loop reads CASRMSEGRGFF. In nucleotides, the CDR3 is TGTGCCAGCAGGATGTCGGAAGGACGGGGGTTCTTC. The chain recombines TRBV12-3 or TRBV12-4 with TRBJ2-1; D is perhaps TRBD2 (5 bases). The CDR3 is 12 amino acids. The V gene lost 6 bases and the J gene lost 15 bases, with 18 bases spanning the gap.

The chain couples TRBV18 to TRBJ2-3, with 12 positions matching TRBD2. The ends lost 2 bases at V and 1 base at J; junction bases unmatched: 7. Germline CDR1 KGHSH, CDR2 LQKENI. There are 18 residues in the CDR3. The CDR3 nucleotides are TGTGCCAGCTCACCAGGAGCTAGCGGGGGGGCCGGCACAGATACGCAGTATTTT. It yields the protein CASSPGASGGAGTDTQYF.

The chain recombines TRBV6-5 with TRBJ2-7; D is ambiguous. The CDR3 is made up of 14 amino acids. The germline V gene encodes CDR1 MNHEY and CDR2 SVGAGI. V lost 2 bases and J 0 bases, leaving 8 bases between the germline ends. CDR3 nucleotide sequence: TGTGCCAGCAGTTACGTCCGGAGCTCCTACGAGCAGTACTTC. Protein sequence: CASSYVRSSYEQYF.

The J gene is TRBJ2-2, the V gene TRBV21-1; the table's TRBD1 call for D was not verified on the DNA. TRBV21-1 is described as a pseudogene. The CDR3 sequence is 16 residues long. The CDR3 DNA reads TGTGCCAGCAGCAAGACCCCAGGGTTGAACACCGGGGAGCTGTTTTTT. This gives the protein CASSKTPGLNTGELFF.

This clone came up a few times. The CDR3 sequence: CASSPSPGGVEKLFF. The CDR3 DNA is TGTGCCAGCAGTCCATCCCCTGGAGGTGTGGAAAAACTGTTTTTT. The chain uses TRBV27 and TRBJ1-4, with D unresolved. The CDR3 sequence is 15 residues long. Germline values: CDR1 MNHEY, CDR2 SMNVEV (reference sequence). Trimming left V 5 bases short and J 8 bases short, with 18 bases between.

Here the CDR3 DNA reads TGTGCCAGCAGCGTAGCAACTGGGGCAGGAGAGACCCAGTACTTC. Protein sequence: CASSVATGAGETQYF. The V gene is TRBV9, the J gene TRBJ2-5; perhaps TRBD1 as D (5 bases). V shed 0 bases and J shed 4 bases, with 13 bases lying between them. The CDR3 totals 15 residues. Germline loops: CDR1 SGDLS, CDR2 YYNGEE.

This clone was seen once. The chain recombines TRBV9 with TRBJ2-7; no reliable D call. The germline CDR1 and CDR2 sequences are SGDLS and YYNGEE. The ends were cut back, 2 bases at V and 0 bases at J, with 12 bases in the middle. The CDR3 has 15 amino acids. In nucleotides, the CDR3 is TGTGCCAGCAGCGTCGACTGGCCCAGCTCCTACGAGCAGTACTTC. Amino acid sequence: CASSVDWPSSYEQYF.

The CDR3 spells CASSPRTGGGNTEAFF. The CDR3 nucleotides are TGTGCCAGCAGCCCCCGGACAGGAGGAGGGAACACTGAAGCTTTCTTT. The gene calls are TRBV7-2 and TRBJ1-1; 7 bases are shared with TRBD1. J gave up 1 base and V 5 bases, and 10 bases lay outside the gene matches. This CDR3 comprises 16 residues. Germline V gene data show CDR1 as SGHTA and CDR2 as FQGNSA.

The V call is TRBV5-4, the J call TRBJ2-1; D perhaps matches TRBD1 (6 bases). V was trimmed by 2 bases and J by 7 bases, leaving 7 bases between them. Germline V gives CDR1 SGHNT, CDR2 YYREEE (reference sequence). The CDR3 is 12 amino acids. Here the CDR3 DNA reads TGTGCCAGCAGCTTCGGACAGAATGAGCAGTTCTTC. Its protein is CASSFGQNEQFF.

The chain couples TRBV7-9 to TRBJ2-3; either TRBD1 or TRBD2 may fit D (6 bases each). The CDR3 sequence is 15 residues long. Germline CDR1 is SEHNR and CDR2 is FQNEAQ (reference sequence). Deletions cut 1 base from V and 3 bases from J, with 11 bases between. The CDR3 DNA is TGTGCCAGCAGCTTAGGAGGGGGGAGAACAGATACGCAGTATTTT. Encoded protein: CASSLGGGRTDTQYF.

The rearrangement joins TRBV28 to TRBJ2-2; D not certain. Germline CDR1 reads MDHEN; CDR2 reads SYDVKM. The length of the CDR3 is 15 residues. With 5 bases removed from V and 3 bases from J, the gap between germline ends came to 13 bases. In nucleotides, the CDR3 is TGTGCCAGCAGTCCAGGACGGGCGGACACCGGGGAGCTGTTTTTT. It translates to CASSPGRADTGELFF.

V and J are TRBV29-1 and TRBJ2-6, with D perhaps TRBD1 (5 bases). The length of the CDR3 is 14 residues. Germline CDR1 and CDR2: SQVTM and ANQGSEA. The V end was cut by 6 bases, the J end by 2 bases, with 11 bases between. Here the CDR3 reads CSVQGSPGANVLTF. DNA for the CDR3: TGCAGCGTCCAGGGAAGTCCTGGGGCCAACGTCCTGACTTTC.

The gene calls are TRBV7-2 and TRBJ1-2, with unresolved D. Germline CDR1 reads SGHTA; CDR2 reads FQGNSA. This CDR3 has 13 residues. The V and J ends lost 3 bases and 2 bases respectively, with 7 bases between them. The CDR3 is CASSLAQNYGYTF. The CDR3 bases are TGTGCCAGCAGCTTGGCTCAGAACTATGGCTACACCTTC.

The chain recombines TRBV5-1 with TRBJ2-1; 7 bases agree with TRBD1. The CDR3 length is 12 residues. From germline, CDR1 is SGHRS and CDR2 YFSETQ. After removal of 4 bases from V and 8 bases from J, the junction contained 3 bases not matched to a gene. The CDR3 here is CASSIQGDEQFF. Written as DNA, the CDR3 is TGCGCCAGCAGCATCCAGGGGGATGAGCAGTTCTTC.

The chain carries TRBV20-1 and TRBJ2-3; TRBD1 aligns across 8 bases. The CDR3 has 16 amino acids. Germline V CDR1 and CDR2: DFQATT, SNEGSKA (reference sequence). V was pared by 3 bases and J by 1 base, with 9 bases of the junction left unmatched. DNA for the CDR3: TGCAGTGCTAGTGACGGACAGGGAATTGGCACAGATACGCAGTATTTT. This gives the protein CSASDGQGIGTDTQYF.